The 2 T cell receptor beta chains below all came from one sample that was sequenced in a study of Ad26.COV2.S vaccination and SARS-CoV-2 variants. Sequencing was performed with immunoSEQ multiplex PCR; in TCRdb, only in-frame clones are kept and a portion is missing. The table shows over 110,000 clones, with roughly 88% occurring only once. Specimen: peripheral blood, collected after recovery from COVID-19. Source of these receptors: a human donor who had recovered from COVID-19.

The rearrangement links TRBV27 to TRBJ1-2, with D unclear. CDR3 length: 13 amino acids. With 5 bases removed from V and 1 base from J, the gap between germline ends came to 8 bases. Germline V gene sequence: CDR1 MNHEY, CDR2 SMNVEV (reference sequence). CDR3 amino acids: CASSPGVNYGYTF. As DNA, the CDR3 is TGTGCCAGCAGTCCAGGAGTTAACTATGGCTACACCTTC.

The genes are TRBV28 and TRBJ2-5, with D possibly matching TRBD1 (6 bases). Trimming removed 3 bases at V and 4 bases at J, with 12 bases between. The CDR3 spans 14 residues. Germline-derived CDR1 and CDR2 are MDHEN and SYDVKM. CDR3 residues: CASSFVRGLETQYF. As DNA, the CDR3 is TGTGCCAGCAGTTTTGTCAGGGGTTTAGAGACCCAGTACTTC.